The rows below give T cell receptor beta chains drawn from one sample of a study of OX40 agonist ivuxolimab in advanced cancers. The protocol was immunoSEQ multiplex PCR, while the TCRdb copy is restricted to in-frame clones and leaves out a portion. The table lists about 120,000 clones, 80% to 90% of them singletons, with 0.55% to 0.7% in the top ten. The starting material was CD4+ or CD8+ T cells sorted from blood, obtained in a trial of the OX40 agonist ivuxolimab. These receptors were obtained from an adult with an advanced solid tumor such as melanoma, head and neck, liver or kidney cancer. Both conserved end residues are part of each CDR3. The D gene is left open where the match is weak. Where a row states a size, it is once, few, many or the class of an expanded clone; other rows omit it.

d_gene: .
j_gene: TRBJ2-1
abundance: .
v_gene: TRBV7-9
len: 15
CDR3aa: CASSLRSLGVYEQFF
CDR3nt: TGTGCCAGCAGCTTAAGGTCCCTAGGGGTCTATGAGCAGTTCTTC

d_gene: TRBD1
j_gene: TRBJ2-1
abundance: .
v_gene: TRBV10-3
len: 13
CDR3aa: CAIRTGGGDEQFF
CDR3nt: TGTGCCATCAGGACAGGGGGCGGAGATGAGCAGTTCTTC

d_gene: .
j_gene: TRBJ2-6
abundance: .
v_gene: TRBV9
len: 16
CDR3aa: CASSAPYSSGANVLTF
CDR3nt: TGTGCCAGCAGCGCCCCTTATAGCTCTGGGGCCAACGTCCTGACTTTC

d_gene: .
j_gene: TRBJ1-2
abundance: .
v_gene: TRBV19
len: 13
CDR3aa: CATPDRTTLGYTF
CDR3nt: TGTGCCACCCCCGACAGAACAACCCTCGGCTACACCTTC

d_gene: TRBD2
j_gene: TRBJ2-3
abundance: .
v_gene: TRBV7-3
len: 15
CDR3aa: CASSPLAVLTDTQYF
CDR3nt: TGTGCCAGCAGCCCCCTAGCGGTCCTCACAGATACGCAGTATTTT

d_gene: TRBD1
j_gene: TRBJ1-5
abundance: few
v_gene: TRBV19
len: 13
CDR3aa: CASSNRGLKPQHF
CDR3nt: TGTGCCAGTAGCAACAGGGGGCTGAAGCCCCAGCATTTT

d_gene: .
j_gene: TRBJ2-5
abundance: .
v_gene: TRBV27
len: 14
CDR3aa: CASSSRLLQETQYF
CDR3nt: TGTGCCAGCAGTTCTAGACTCCTCCAAGAGACCCAGTACTTC

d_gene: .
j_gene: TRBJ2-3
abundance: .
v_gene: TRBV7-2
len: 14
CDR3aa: CASSPSLRTDTQYF
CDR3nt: TGTGCCAGCAGCCCCTCCTTACGCACAGATACGCAGTATTTT

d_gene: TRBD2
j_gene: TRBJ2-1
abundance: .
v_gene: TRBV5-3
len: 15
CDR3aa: CARSQTSGGGNEQFF
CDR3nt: TGTGCCAGAAGCCAGACTAGCGGGGGAGGAAATGAGCAGTTCTTC

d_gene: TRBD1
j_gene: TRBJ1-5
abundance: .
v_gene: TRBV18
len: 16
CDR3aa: CASSQQRTGANQPQHF
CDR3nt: TGTGCCAGCTCTCAGCAAAGGACAGGGGCGAATCAGCCCCAGCATTTT

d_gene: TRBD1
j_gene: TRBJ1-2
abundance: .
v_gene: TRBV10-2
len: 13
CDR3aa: CASSVGTGRWYTF
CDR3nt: TGCGCCAGCAGTGTGGGGACAGGAAGATGGTACACCTTC

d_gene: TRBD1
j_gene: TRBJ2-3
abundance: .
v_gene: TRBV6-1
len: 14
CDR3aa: CASTDRGLSDTQYF
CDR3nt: TGTGCCAGCACAGACAGGGGGCTCTCAGATACGCAGTATTTT

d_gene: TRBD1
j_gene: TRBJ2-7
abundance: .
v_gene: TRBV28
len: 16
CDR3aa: CASTPTGLSGSYEQYF
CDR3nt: TGTGCCAGCACCCCGACAGGGCTATCAGGTTCCTACGAGCAGTACTTC

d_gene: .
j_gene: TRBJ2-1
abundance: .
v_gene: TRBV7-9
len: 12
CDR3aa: CASSTPGDEQFF
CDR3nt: TGTGCCAGCAGCACCCCGGGGGATGAGCAGTTCTTC

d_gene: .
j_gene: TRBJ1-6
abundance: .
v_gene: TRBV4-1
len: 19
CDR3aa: CASSHPSSLFRSYNSPLHF
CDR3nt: TGCGCCAGCAGCCATCCCTCTTCCCTTTTTCGATCCTATAATTCACCCCTCCACTTT

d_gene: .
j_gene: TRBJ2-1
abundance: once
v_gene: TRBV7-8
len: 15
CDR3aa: CASSLSPGLYNEQFF
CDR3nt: TGTGCCAGCAGCTTGTCACCTGGGCTGTACAATGAGCAGTTCTTC

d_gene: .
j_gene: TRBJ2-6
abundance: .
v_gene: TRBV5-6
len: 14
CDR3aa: CASSLPLGANVLTF
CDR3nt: TGTGCCAGCAGCCTGCCCCTTGGGGCCAACGTCCTGACTTTC

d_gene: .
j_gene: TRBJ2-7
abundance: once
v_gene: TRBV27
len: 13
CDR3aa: CASRTGIPGEQYF
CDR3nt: TGTGCCAGCAGAACAGGAATCCCAGGCGAGCAGTACTTC

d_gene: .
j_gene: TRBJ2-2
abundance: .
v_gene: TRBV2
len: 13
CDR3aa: CASNRPNTGELFF
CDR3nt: TGTGCCAGCAATCGCCCGAACACCGGGGAGCTGTTTTTT

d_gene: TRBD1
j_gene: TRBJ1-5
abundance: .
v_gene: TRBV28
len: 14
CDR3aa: CASSTGQGNQPQHF
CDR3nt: TGTGCCAGCAGCACCGGACAGGGGAATCAGCCCCAGCATTTT

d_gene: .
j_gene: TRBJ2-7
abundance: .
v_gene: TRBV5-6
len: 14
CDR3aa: CASTRSVGAYEQYF
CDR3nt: TGTGCCAGCACGCGTTCGGTGGGTGCCTACGAGCAGTACTTC

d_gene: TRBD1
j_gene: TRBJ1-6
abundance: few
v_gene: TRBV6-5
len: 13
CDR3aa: CASSSDRDSPLHF
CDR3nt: TGTGCCAGCAGTTCGGACAGGGATTCACCCCTCCACTTT

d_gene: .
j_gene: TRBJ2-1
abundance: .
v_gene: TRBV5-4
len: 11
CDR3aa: CASRRMDEQFF
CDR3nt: TGTGCCAGCAGGAGAATGGATGAGCAGTTCTTC

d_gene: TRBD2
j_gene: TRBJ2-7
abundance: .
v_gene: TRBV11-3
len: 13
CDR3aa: CASSSLAGGEQYF
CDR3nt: TGTGCCAGCAGCTCCTTAGCGGGGGGCGAGCAGTACTTC

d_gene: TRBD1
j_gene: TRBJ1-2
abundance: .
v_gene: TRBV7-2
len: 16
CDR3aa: CASSLEYGTGGWGYTF
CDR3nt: TGTGCCAGCAGCTTAGAATACGGGACAGGGGGCTGGGGCTACACCTTC

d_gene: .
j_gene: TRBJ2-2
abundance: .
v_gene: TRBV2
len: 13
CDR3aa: CASSVQESGELFF
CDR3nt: TGTGCCAGCAGTGTTCAGGAATCCGGGGAGCTGTTTTTT

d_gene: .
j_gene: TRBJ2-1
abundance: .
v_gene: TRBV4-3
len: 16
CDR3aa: CASSQDAAGAGNEQFF
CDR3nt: TGCGCCAGCAGCCAAGATGCGGCGGGGGCCGGGAATGAGCAGTTCTTC

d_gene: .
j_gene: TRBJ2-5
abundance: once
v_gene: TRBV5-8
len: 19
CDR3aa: CASSGRRGAISTTWETQYF
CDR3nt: TGTGCCAGCAGTGGCCGACGGGGGGCCATTAGTACTACGTGGGAGACCCAGTACTTC

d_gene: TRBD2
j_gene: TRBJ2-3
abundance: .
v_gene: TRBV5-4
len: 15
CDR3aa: CASRLAGVSTDTQYF
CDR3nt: TGTGCCAGCAGATTAGCGGGGGTTAGCACAGATACGCAGTATTTT

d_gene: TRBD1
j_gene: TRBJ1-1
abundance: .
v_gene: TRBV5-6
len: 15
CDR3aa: CASSLVATGGTEAFF
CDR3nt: TGTGCCAGCAGCTTGGTGGCAACAGGGGGCACTGAAGCTTTCTTT

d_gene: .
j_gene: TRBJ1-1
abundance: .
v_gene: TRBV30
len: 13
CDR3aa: CAWSVRGSTEAFF
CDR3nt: TGTGCCTGGAGTGTACGGGGGAGCACTGAAGCTTTCTTT

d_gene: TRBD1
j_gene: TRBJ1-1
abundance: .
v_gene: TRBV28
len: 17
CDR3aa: CASSPGTGGLRRSEAFF
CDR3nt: TGTGCCAGCAGTCCTGGGACAGGGGGCCTTAGGAGGTCTGAAGCTTTCTTT

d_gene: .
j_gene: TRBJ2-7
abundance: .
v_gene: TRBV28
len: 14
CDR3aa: CASIGGAPLYEQYF
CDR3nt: TGTGCCAGCATAGGGGGGGCTCCTCTCTACGAGCAGTACTTC

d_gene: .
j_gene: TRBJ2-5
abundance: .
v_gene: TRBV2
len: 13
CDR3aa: CASSRGALETQYF
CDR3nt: TGTGCCAGCAGCCGGGGGGCCTTGGAGACCCAGTACTTC

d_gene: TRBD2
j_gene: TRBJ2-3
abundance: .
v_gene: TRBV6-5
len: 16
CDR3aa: CASSWSSGGSIDTQYF
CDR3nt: TGTGCCAGCAGTTGGTCTAGCGGGGGGTCGATAGATACGCAGTATTTT

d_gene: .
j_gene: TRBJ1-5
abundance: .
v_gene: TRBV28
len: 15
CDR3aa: CASAGLRGSNQPQHF
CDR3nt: TGTGCCAGCGCTGGACTTCGGGGCAGCAATCAGCCCCAGCATTTT

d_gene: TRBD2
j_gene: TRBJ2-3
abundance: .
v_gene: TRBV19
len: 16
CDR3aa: CASSTGLAGAENTQYF
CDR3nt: TGTGCCAGTAGTACGGGACTAGCGGGGGCGGAGAATACGCAGTATTTT

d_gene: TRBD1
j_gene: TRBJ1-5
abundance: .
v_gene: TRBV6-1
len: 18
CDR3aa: CASSEPTGGGGSNQPQHF
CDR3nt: TGTGCCAGCAGTGAACCGACAGGAGGGGGCGGAAGCAATCAGCCCCAGCATTTT

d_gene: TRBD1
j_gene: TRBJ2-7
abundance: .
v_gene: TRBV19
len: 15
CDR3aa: CASSIPGGVTYEQYF
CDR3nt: TGTGCCAGTAGTATTCCAGGGGGTGTCACGTACGAGCAGTACTTC

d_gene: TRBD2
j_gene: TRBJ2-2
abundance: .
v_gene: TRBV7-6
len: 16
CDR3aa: CASSFGRGANTGELFF
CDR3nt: TGTGCCAGCAGCTTCGGTCGGGGGGCGAACACCGGGGAGCTGTTTTTT

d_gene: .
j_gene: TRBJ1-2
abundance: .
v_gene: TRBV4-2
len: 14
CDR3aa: CASSQDRTTDGYTF
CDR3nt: TGTGCCAGCAGCCAAGACCGGACAACGGATGGCTACACCTTC

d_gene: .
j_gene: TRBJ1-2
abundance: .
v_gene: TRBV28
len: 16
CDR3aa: CASSQALGEGSYGYTF
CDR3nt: TGTGCCAGCAGCCAAGCATTGGGGGAGGGTAGCTATGGCTACACCTTC

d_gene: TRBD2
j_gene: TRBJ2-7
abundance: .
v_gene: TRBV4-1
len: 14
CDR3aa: CASSQGLADRIEYF
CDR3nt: TGCGCCAGCAGCCAAGGACTAGCGGACCGGATCGAGTACTTC

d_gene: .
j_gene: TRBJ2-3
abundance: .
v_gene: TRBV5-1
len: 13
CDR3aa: CASSINRGDTQYF
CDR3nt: TGCGCCAGCAGTATTAATAGGGGGGATACGCAGTATTTT

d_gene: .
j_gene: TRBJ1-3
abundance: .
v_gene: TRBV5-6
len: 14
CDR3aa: CASSLDISGNTIYF
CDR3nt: TGTGCCAGCAGCTTGGATATATCTGGAAACACCATATATTTT

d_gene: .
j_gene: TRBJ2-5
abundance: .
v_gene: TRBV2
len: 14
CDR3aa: CASSRITPQETQYF
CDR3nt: TGTGCCAGCAGTCGGATAACCCCCCAAGAGACCCAGTACTTC

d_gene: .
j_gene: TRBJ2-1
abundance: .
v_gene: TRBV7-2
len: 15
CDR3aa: CASSHPGSIKGEQFF
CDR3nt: TGTGCCAGCAGCCATCCGGGTAGCATCAAGGGTGAGCAGTTCTTC

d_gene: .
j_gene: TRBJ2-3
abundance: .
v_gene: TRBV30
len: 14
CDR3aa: CAWSVGGVGDTQYF
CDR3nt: TGTGCCTGGAGTGTAGGAGGGGTGGGAGATACGCAGTATTTT

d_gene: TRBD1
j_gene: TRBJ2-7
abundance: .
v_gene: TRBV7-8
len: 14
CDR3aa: CASSLVQGVYEQYF
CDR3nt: TGTGCCAGCAGCTTAGTACAGGGGGTGTACGAGCAGTACTTC

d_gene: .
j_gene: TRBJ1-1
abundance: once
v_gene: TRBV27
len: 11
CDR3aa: CASIYFQGTLF
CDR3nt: TGTGCCAGCATTTACTTTCAAGGGACGCTATTT

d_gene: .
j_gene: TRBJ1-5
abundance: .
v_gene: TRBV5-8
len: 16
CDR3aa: CASSPQTWVGNQPQHF
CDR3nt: TGTGCCAGCAGCCCTCAAACCTGGGTGGGCAATCAGCCCCAGCATTTT

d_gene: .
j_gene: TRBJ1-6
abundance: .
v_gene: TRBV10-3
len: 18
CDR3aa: CAISDTFPGHGRNSPLHF
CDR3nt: TGTGCCATCAGTGATACTTTCCCGGGACACGGGCGAAATTCACCCCTCCACTTT

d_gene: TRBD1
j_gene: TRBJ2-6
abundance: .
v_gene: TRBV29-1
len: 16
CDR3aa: CSVGGQGQPGANVLTF
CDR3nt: TGCAGCGTTGGGGGACAGGGACAACCTGGGGCCAACGTCCTGACTTTC

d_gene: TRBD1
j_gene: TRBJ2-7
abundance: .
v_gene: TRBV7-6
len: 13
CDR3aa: CASSTNARGEQYF
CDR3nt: TGTGCCAGCAGCACCAACGCCAGGGGGGAGCAGTACTTC

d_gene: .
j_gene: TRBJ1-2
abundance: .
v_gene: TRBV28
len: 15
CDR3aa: CASSSGQGDLYGYTF
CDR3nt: TGTGCCAGCAGTTCTGGGCAGGGAGATCTCTATGGCTACACCTTC

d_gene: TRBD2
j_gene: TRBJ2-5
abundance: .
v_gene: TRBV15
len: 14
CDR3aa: CATSRDRGGETQYF
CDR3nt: TGTGCCACCAGCAGAGATCGCGGGGGAGAGACCCAGTACTTC